This is a list of T cell receptor beta chains from one sample in a study of blood T cell repertoires in COVID-19. Clones were read by immunoSEQ multiplex PCR, and TCRdb kept only the in-frame ones, dropping some. The sample consists of around 230,000 clones, around 84% of them appearing once. Material: peripheral blood. These TCRs come from a man aged 50 to 59 with COVID-19, enrolled during active disease. CDR3s include the opening cysteine and the closing phenylalanine or tryptophan. D genes are given only for firm matches. Expanded clones are given a class, and other clones once, few, many or no size at all.

D gene: TRBD2
clone size: -
V gene: TRBV7-8
CDR3 length: 18
J gene: TRBJ2-7
CDR3 protein: CASSRGLAGGSESYEQYF
CDR3 DNA: TGTGCCAGCAGCCGAGGACTAGCGGGAGGTTCAGAATCCTACGAGCAGTACTTC

D gene: TRBD2
clone size: once
V gene: TRBV20-1
CDR3 length: 18
J gene: TRBJ2-5
CDR3 protein: CSASHGTSGSAIQETQYF
CDR3 DNA: TGCAGTGCTAGTCACGGGACTAGCGGGAGTGCGATCCAAGAGACCCAGTACTTC

D gene: -
clone size: once
V gene: TRBV6-5
CDR3 length: 15
J gene: TRBJ1-5
CDR3 protein: CASRINGYSNQPQHF
CDR3 DNA: TGTGCCAGCAGGATTAACGGTTATAGCAATCAGCCCCAGCATTTT

D gene: TRBD1
clone size: -
V gene: TRBV5-1
CDR3 length: 17
J gene: TRBJ2-1
CDR3 protein: CASSGGSRQGSYNEQFF
CDR3 DNA: TGCGCCAGCAGTGGGGGTTCTAGACAGGGCTCCTACAATGAGCAGTTCTTC

D gene: -
clone size: -
V gene: TRBV6-5
CDR3 length: 14
J gene: TRBJ2-1
CDR3 protein: CASSSGFPHNEQFF
CDR3 DNA: TGTGCCAGCAGTTCAGGATTTCCGCACAATGAGCAGTTCTTC

D gene: -
clone size: -
V gene: TRBV14
CDR3 length: 14
J gene: TRBJ2-7
CDR3 protein: CASSQARTVREQYF
CDR3 DNA: TGTGCCAGCAGCCAAGCCCGCACGGTACGGGAGCAGTACTTC

D gene: -
clone size: once
V gene: TRBV7-2
CDR3 length: 15
J gene: TRBJ2-5
CDR3 protein: CASSLSGGFQETQYF
CDR3 DNA: TGTGCCAGCAGCTTATCCGGGGGATTCCAAGAGACCCAGTACTTC

D gene: TRBD1
clone size: -
V gene: TRBV10-3
CDR3 length: 13
J gene: TRBJ1-5
CDR3 protein: CSTTGVFNQPQHF
CDR3 DNA: TGCTCGACGACAGGGGTTTTTAATCAGCCCCAGCATTTT

D gene: -
clone size: -
V gene: TRBV5-1
CDR3 length: 16
J gene: TRBJ1-2
CDR3 protein: CASRYRYQTGDYGYTF
CDR3 DNA: TGCGCCAGCAGATATCGCTACCAAACAGGTGACTATGGCTACACCTTC

D gene: TRBD1
clone size: few
V gene: TRBV14
CDR3 length: 14
J gene: TRBJ1-1
CDR3 protein: CASSRQGWNTEAFF
CDR3 DNA: TGTGCCAGCAGCAGACAGGGGTGGAACACTGAAGCTTTCTTT

D gene: -
clone size: once
V gene: TRBV29-1
CDR3 length: 11
J gene: TRBJ2-7
CDR3 protein: CSGQISYEQYF
CDR3 DNA: TGCAGCGGGCAGATCTCCTACGAGCAGTACTTC

D gene: -
clone size: -
V gene: TRBV19
CDR3 length: 15
J gene: TRBJ1-6
CDR3 protein: CASSPLVGHNSPLHF
CDR3 DNA: TGTGCCAGTAGTCCATTGGTTGGCCATAATTCACCCCTCCACTTT

D gene: -
clone size: -
V gene: TRBV7-9
CDR3 length: 14
J gene: TRBJ2-2
CDR3 protein: CASSSGPQFGELFF
CDR3 DNA: TGTGCCAGCAGCTCAGGGCCACAATTCGGGGAGCTGTTTTTT

D gene: -
clone size: -
V gene: TRBV5-5
CDR3 length: 14
J gene: TRBJ1-1
CDR3 protein: CASSLVGLALEAFF
CDR3 DNA: TGTGCCAGCAGCTTGGTGGGACTAGCCCTTGAAGCTTTCTTT

D gene: -
clone size: -
V gene: TRBV7-2
CDR3 length: 14
J gene: TRBJ2-7
CDR3 protein: CASSLRSGFREQYF
CDR3 DNA: TGTGCCAGCAGCTTAAGGTCAGGGTTTCGCGAGCAGTACTTC

D gene: TRBD1
clone size: -
V gene: TRBV5-4
CDR3 length: 14
J gene: TRBJ2-7
CDR3 protein: CASSLDRGSYEQYF
CDR3 DNA: TGTGCCAGCAGCTTGGACAGGGGATCCTACGAGCAGTACTTC